The 31 T cell receptor beta chains below were found in one sample sequenced in a study of blood T cell repertoires in COVID-19. Clones were sequenced by immunoSEQ multiplex PCR, and TCRdb holds only the in-frame ones, with some missing. Seen here are some 300,000 clones, over 80% observed once, and the top ten hold over 5%. The sequencing input was peripheral blood. The origin of the receptors is a woman between 50 and 59 years old with COVID-19, enrolled during active disease.

The genes are TRBV27 and TRBJ2-3; D is possibly TRBD1 (5 bases). V shed 0 bases and J shed 8 bases, with 12 bases lying between them. CDR1 MNHEY and CDR2 SMNVEV come from the germline V gene (reference sequence). The CDR3 length is 14 residues. The CDR3 DNA reads as TGTGCCAGCAGTTTATCGAATGGGGCTTTTACGCAGTATTTT. Protein product: CASSLSNGAFTQYF.

V is TRBV4-2 and J is TRBJ1-2; no clear D. With 0 bases removed from V and 0 bases from J, the gap between germline ends came to 11 bases. The CDR3 consists of 16 residues. In germline, CDR1 is LGHNA, CDR2 YNFKEQ. CDR3 loop: CASSQDEARSNYGYTF. DNA of the CDR3: TGTGCCAGCAGCCAAGATGAGGCTAGATCTAACTATGGCTACACCTTC.

In its sample, this clone was seen once. This sequence joins TRBV19 and TRBJ1-1, with 8 bases matching TRBD1. Germline V lookup: CDR1 LNHDA, CDR2 SQIVND (reference sequence). The CDR3 runs 16 residues. V shed 9 bases and J 0 bases; nucleotides not matched to a gene: 12. CDR3 loop: CASSPGPGQVNTEAFF. The CDR3 DNA reads TGTGCCAGCTCCCCTGGACCGGGACAGGTGAACACTGAAGCTTTCTTT.

The chain couples TRBV5-1 to TRBJ1-5; maybe TRBD1 (5 bases). Germline V CDR1 and CDR2: SGHRS, YFSETQ. The CDR3 has 14 amino acids. The V end lost 2 bases, the J end lost 7 bases, and 13 bases lay between the germline ends. CDR3 bases: TGCGCCAGCAGCTTCGGGGGGGAAAACCAGCCCCAGCATTTT. This gives the protein CASSFGGENQPQHF.

Comments on this clone: Distinct nucleotide sequences in the sample also encode this CDR3. The genes are TRBV5-6 and TRBJ1-6; D gene uncertain. The V gene's germline CDR1 is SGHDT and CDR2 YYEEEE. The CDR3 contains 14 residues. V was shortened by 0 bases and J by 7 bases, with 8 bases between the two germline ends. The CDR3 coding sequence is TGTGCCAGCAGCTTGGAGCCGGGGAATTCACCCCTCCACTTT. Translation: CASSLEPGNSPLHF.

Only one count was recorded for this clone. The chain employs TRBV5-4 and TRBJ1-2; possibly TRBD1 for D (5 bases). The germline V gene encodes CDR1 SGHNT and CDR2 YYREEE (reference sequence). The V end was cut by 0 bases, the J end by 2 bases, with 8 bases between. The length of the CDR3 is 14 residues. CDR3 sequence: CASSLEGLNYGYTF. Here the CDR3 DNA reads TGTGCCAGCAGCTTGGAGGGGCTCAACTATGGCTACACCTTC.

This clone was picked up a small number of times. Germline and junction disagree at one end, which may indicate a read error. The chain uses TRBV19 and TRBJ2-7, with 7 bases that match TRBD1. The CDR3 runs to 14 residues. Germline CDR1 and CDR2: LNHDA and SQIVND (reference sequence). The CDR3 nucleotides read TGTGCCAGCAGTAGGACAGGATTGAACTACGAGCAGTACTTC. Translation: CASSRTGLNYEQYF.

The V gene is TRBV19, the J gene TRBJ2-4, with D hard to call. The germline CDR1 and CDR2 sequences are LNHDA and SQIVND (reference sequence). The CDR3 runs to 15 residues. Trimming took 3 bases from V and 0 from J, leaving 9 bases between them. DNA of the CDR3: TGTGCCAGTAGTATTAGATACGTAGCCAAAAACATTCAGTACTTC. This sequence encodes CASSIRYVAKNIQYF.

The rearrangement joins TRBV29-1 to TRBJ2-2; maybe TRBD2 (6 bases). V lost 0 bases to trimming and J lost 0 bases, with 11 bases between them. CDR1 SQVTM and CDR2 ANQGSEA come from the germline V gene. The CDR3 runs to 16 residues. In DNA, the CDR3 is TGCAGCGTTGAAGATAGCGGAAATTCGAACACCGGGGAGCTGTTTTTT. Its protein product is CSVEDSGNSNTGELFF.

The rearrangement uses TRBV7-8 and TRBJ2-7, with D hard to call. CDR1 is SGHVS, CDR2 FQNEAQ, per germline. CDR3 size: 10 residues. Trimming shortened V by 5 bases and J by 9 bases, and 8 bases separated the two germline ends. As DNA, the CDR3 is TGTGCCAGCAGCAACTCGGTGCAGTACTTC. It is translated as CASSNSVQYF.

The sample holds one count of this clone. The chain's CDR3 is CASSLAGGHSYNEQFF. For the CDR3, the DNA is TGTGCCAGCTCCTTAGCGGGAGGGCATTCCTACAATGAGCAGTTCTTC. The V gene is TRBV9, the J gene TRBJ2-1, with TRBD2 identical over 11 bases. V trimming: 7 bases; J trimming: 1 base; junction bases outside the gene matches: 7. The length of the CDR3 is 16 residues. The V gene's germline CDR1 is SGDLS and CDR2 YYNGEE.

The chain couples TRBV27 to TRBJ1-1; 7 bases are shared with TRBD1. Per the germline V gene, CDR1 is MNHEY and CDR2 is SMNVEV (reference sequence). CDR3 length equals 16 residues. The trim removed 5 bases at V and 4 bases at J, leaving 13 bases unmatched. The CDR3 nucleotides read TGTGCCAGCAGTCCCAGGGGGGCCAATTGGGGCACTGAAGCTTTCTTT. It is translated as CASSPRGANWGTEAFF.

The chain recombines TRBV30 with TRBJ1-1; D is uncertain. V was shortened by 1 base and J by 5 bases, with 14 bases between the two germline ends. In germline, CDR1 is GTSNPN, CDR2 SVGIG (reference sequence). This CDR3 comprises 14 residues. CDR3 protein: CAWSGRQVWTEAFF. The CDR3 DNA sequence: TGTGCCTGGAGTGGACGACAAGTATGGACTGAAGCTTTCTTT.

The chain recombines TRBV7-2 with TRBJ2-1, with 9 nucleotides matching TRBD2. Germline values: CDR1 SGHTA, CDR2 FQGNSA. Losses at the gene ends were 5 bases for V and 7 bases for J; bases not matched to a gene: 12. The CDR3 runs 16 residues. The CDR3 region is CASSQTWAGGPNEQFF. CDR3 in DNA: TGTGCCAGCAGCCAGACCTGGGCGGGAGGGCCAAATGAGCAGTTCTTC. Based on the CDR3 plus reference TRBV7-2 and TRBJ2-1, the full variable domain is GAGVSQSPSNKVTEKGKDVELRCDPISGHTALYWYRQSLGQGLEFLIYFQGNSAPDKSGLPSDRFSAERTGGSVSTLTIQRTQQEDSAVYLCASSQTWAGGPNEQFFGPGTRLTVL.

The chain combines TRBV2 with TRBJ2-7, with TRBD1 matching over 7 bases. The trim removed 3 bases at V and 4 bases at J, leaving 9 bases unmatched. Germline V gene data show CDR1 as SNHLY and CDR2 as FYNNEI. CDR3 length: 15 residues. In DNA, the CDR3 is TGTGCCAGCAGTGAGGCTGGGCACAGGGGATACGAGCAGTACTTC. It yields the protein CASSEAGHRGYEQYF.

The V call is TRBV6-6, the J call TRBJ1-1; the D gene is possibly TRBD1 (6 bases). Per the germline V gene, CDR1 is MNHNY and CDR2 is SVGAGI (reference sequence). Trimming took 6 bases from V and 0 from J, leaving 14 bases between them. The CDR3 runs to 15 residues. The CDR3 DNA reads as TGTGCCAGCAGACCTCGGACAGACATGAACACTGAAGCTTTCTTT. Its protein is CASRPRTDMNTEAFF.

The chain employs TRBV27 and TRBJ2-2, with D possibly being TRBD2 (5 bases). Between the trimmed V and J ends, which lost 5 bases and 6 bases, there was a span of 10 bases. Germline V lookup: CDR1 MNHEY, CDR2 SMNVEV (reference sequence). There are 13 residues in the CDR3. This CDR3 is CASSANGAGELFF. The CDR3, as DNA: TGTGCCAGCAGTGCAAACGGGGCCGGGGAGCTGTTTTTT.

This chain connects TRBV12-5 to TRBJ1-5; D possibly corresponds to TRBD1 (6 bases). Per germline, CDR1 LGHNT and CDR2 FRNRAP. Between the trimmed V and J ends, which lost 6 bases and 2 bases, there was a span of 11 bases. The CDR3 contains 14 residues. This CDR3 reads CASGQGTGNQPQHF. The DNA for the CDR3 is TGTGCTAGTGGACAGGGAACAGGCAATCAGCCCCAGCATTTT.

The V gene is TRBV5-1, the J gene TRBJ2-1; D is ambiguous. Deletions cut 4 bases from V and 9 bases from J, with 8 bases between. Germline V gene lookup returns CDR1 SGHRS and CDR2 YFSETQ. This CDR3 spans 11 amino acids. The DNA for the CDR3 is TGCGCCAGCAGCGCAGGTGGTGAGCAGTTCTTC. It specifies CASSAGGEQFF.

The V call is TRBV13, the J call TRBJ1-1, with a possible D match to TRBD1 (6 bases). Deletions cut 4 bases from V and 8 bases from J, with 20 bases between. This CDR3 is built from 15 residues. The germline gives CDR1 PRHDT, CDR2 FYEKMQ (reference sequence). The CDR3 nucleotides read TGTGCCAGCAGCTATCGAACACCAGGGGTTTCCGAAGCTTTCTTT. Translation: CASSYRTPGVSEAFF.

The chain joins TRBV5-4 to TRBJ1-2, with TRBD1 matching over 7 bases. This CDR3 is built from 14 residues. Germline CDR1 and CDR2: SGHNT and YYREEE (reference sequence). V lost 4 bases and J lost 2; bases outside the gene matches: 5. CDR3: CASSEGQLNYGYTF. In DNA form, the CDR3 reads TGTGCCAGCAGCGAGGGACAGTTAAACTATGGCTACACCTTC.

A single count supports this clone. The chain links TRBV14 to TRBJ2-3; 9 bases fit TRBD2. Trimming took 0 bases from V and 1 from J; bases not matched to a gene: 8. The CDR3 extends over 18 amino acids. The germline V gene has CDR1 SGHDN and CDR2 FVKESK. In nucleotides, the CDR3 is TGTGCCAGCAGCCAAGAAATTCTAGCGGGGCTTGGCACAGATACGCAGTATTTT. Residues: CASSQEILAGLGTDTQYF.

The chain links TRBV7-2 to TRBJ1-5; D is ambiguous. Germline assignment: CDR1 SGHTA and CDR2 FQGNSA. V was shortened by 5 bases and J by 8 bases, with 13 bases between the two germline ends. This CDR3 is built from 13 residues. The CDR3 protein is CASSLGGRKPQHF. CDR3 DNA sequence: TGTGCCAGCAGCCTAGGAGGGAGGAAGCCCCAGCATTTT.

CDR3 DNA sequence: TGTGCCAGCAGCCAGATCCCGGGACAGAGAACCTACGAGCAGTACTTC. Encoded protein: CASSQIPGQRTYEQYF. V gene TRBV3-1 (or the pseudogene TRBV3-2) combines with J gene TRBJ2-7; 7 nucleotides align to TRBD1. The J segment lost 2 bases and the V segment lost 3 bases, leaving 10 bases of the junction unmatched. The CDR3 extends over 16 amino acids. CDR1 and CDR2 from the germline V gene are LGHDT and YNNKEL (reference sequence).

The gene calls are TRBV29-1 and TRBJ1-5; 7 nucleotides agree with TRBD1. The J segment lost 1 base and the V segment lost 7 bases, leaving 7 bases of the junction unmatched. The CDR3 is 14 amino acids. Germline V lookup: CDR1 SQVTM, CDR2 ANQGSEA. For the CDR3, the DNA is TGCAGCGCCTCAGGGACAGCAAGCAATCAGCCCCAGCATTTT. This sequence encodes CSASGTASNQPQHF.

J is TRBJ1-2 and V is TRBV6-5, with a tentative D call TRBD1 (5 bases). Per germline, CDR1 MNHEY and CDR2 SVGAGI. This CDR3 has 13 residues. Trimming took 5 bases from V and 8 from J, leaving 15 bases between them. The CDR3 DNA is TGTGCCAGCAGTCCCGGAGGGGCATGGGGCTACACCTTC. Translated, it gives CASSPGGAWGYTF.

This chain links TRBV19 with TRBJ2-1, with 7 bases identical to TRBD2. CDR3 size: 14 residues. CDR1 and CDR2 from the germline V gene are LNHDA and SQIVND (reference sequence). Unmatched junction bases numbered 9, after V lost 6 bases and J lost 7 bases. CDR3 sequence reads: CASSTGGWGNEQFF. As DNA, the CDR3 is TGTGCCAGTAGCACGGGAGGCTGGGGAAATGAGCAGTTCTTC.

V and J are TRBV19 and TRBJ1-2; TRBD1 might be the D (5 bases). This CDR3 spans 15 amino acids. With 4 bases removed from V and 2 bases from J, the gap between germline ends came to 14 bases. Germline assignment: CDR1 LNHDA and CDR2 SQIVND (reference sequence). The CDR3 sequence: CASSSDRTSNYGYTF. CDR3 in DNA: TGTGCCAGTAGTAGTGACAGAACCTCCAACTATGGCTACACCTTC.

J is TRBJ2-3 and V is TRBV24-1; D remains ambiguous. Germline loops: CDR1 KGHDR, CDR2 SFDVKD. V gave up 7 bases and J gave up 4 bases, with 17 bases separating them. This CDR3 is built from 15 residues. CDR3 bases: TGTGCCACCAGGCCTGCATCCCCTCGGGCAGATACGCAGTATTTT. Translating gives CATRPASPRADTQYF.

The chain couples TRBV24-1 to TRBJ1-1; D is perhaps TRBD1 (6 bases). Germline V gives CDR1 KGHDR, CDR2 SFDVKD. The CDR3 is made up of 13 amino acids. V lost 5 bases to trimming and J lost 4 bases, with 10 bases between them. The chain's CDR3 is CATSAQGTTEAFF. The DNA of the CDR3 is TGTGCCACCAGTGCACAGGGAACCACTGAAGCTTTCTTT.

The chain is built from TRBV7-9 and TRBJ1-1; D is ambiguous. Germline CDR1 is SEHNR and CDR2 is FQNEAQ (reference sequence). The CDR3 is 13 residues long. V lost 5 bases, J lost 4 bases, and 11 bases lay in between. In nucleotides, the CDR3 is TGTGCCAGCAGCCACTCGGGAAGCACTGAAGCTTTCTTT. Translation gives CASSHSGSTEAFF.